Listed below are T cell receptor beta chains from one sample, sequenced in a study of T cell responses to AZD1222 COVID-19 vaccine. The table came from immunoSEQ multiplex PCR; TCRdb's copy has only in-frame clones and leaves some out. The sample carries around 71,000 clones, 75% to 85% recorded once. Specimen: peripheral blood, collected 28 days after the second AZD1222 dose. These receptors were obtained from an adult who received the AZD1222 COVID-19 vaccine. The CDR3 runs from the conserved cysteine through the conserved F or W. The D gene is left open where the match is weak. Rows may omit the clone size; those that give it use once, few, many or a size class.

V	size	D	J	CDR3	DNA
TRBV2	-	TRBD2	TRBJ2-3	CASHLGTTSTDTQYF	TGTGCCAGCCACCTTGGGACTACTAGCACAGATACGCAGTATTTT
TRBV12-5	-	-	TRBJ2-1	CASGWTDLEYNEQFF	TGTGCTAGTGGTTGGACAGACCTAGAATACAATGAGCAGTTCTTC
TRBV7-3	-	-	TRBJ1-3	CASSAGKGSGNTIYF	TGTGCCAGCAGCGCCGGGAAAGGCTCTGGAAACACCATATATTTT
TRBV28	-	-	TRBJ1-2	CASFTDYGYTF	TGTGCCAGCTTCACTGACTATGGCTACACCTTC
TRBV11-2	few	-	TRBJ1-2	CASSLGDTVSYTF	TGTGCCAGCAGCTTAGGGGATACTGTGAGCTACACCTTC
TRBV6-2/TRBV6-3	-	-	TRBJ1-1	CASSPQGQGDTEAFF	TGTGCCAGCAGCCCTCAGGGTCAAGGTGACACTGAAGCTTTCTTT
TRBV4-3	-	-	TRBJ2-1	CASSQGRTYNEQFF	TGCGCCAGCAGCCAAGGGCGGACCTACAATGAGCAGTTCTTC
TRBV9	-	TRBD2	TRBJ2-7	CASSFSEAGVYEQYF	TGTGCCAGCAGCTTCAGTGAAGCGGGAGTCTACGAGCAGTACTTC
TRBV12-3/TRBV12-4	-	-	TRBJ1-1	CASSFLEGQGAFF	TGTGCCAGCAGTTTTCTCGAGGGGCAGGGGGCTTTCTTT
TRBV6-5	-	-	TRBJ1-4	CASGAGPATNEKLFF	TGTGCCAGTGGGGCAGGACCTGCAACTAATGAAAAACTGTTTTTT
TRBV30	few	-	TRBJ2-2	CACKQARGGELFF	TGTGCCTGCAAACAAGCAAGGGGCGGGGAGCTGTTTTTT
TRBV20-1	once	-	TRBJ1-2	CSVNEGGYTF	TGCAGCGTGAATGAGGGTGGCTACACCTTC
TRBV5-4	-	-	TRBJ2-4	CASSLGVAKNIQYF	TGTGCCAGCAGCTTGGGGGTAGCCAAAAACATTCAGTACTTC
TRBV6-2/TRBV6-3	-	-	TRBJ1-6	CASSYYRNSPLHF	TGTGCCAGCAGTTACTACAGGAATTCACCCCTCCACTTT
TRBV30	-	-	TRBJ1-5	CAWSRSNQPQHF	TGTGCCTGGAGTCGGAGTAATCAGCCCCAGCATTTT
TRBV4-1	many	TRBD1	TRBJ1-1	CASSHIGTGGDTEAFF	TGCGCCAGCAGCCACATCGGGACAGGGGGAGACACTGAAGCTTTCTTT
TRBV3-1/TRBV3-2	-	TRBD1	TRBJ2-1	CASRRTQGAEQFF	TGTGCCAGCAGGCGCACACAGGGGGCTGAGCAGTTCTTC